Following are 8 T cell receptor beta chains from one sample sequenced in a study of cytomegalovirus exposure and HLA in healthy donors. PCR used 60 Vbeta primers and 13 Jbeta primers. TCRdb's copy holds only in-frame clones and misses some; the assay was immunoSEQ multiplex PCR. This sample contains 50,000 or so clones. The source material was PBMCs. The receptors stem from a young woman in good health and CMV-seronegative.

The gene calls are TRBV9 and TRBJ2-5; TRBD2 matches 7 bases. Germline CDR1 SGDLS, CDR2 YYNGEE. CDR3 size: 16 residues. With 0 bases clipped from V and 4 bases from J, the junction kept 9 bases outside the gene matches. As DNA, the CDR3 is TGTGCCAGCAGCGTAGGGTTGACGGGAGGCGTAGAGACCCAGTACTTC. Translation: CASSVGLTGGVETQYF.

The chain employs TRBV6-6 and TRBJ1-4; tentative D call: TRBD1 (5 bases). Trimming left V 7 bases short and J 8 bases short, with 17 bases between. Germline CDR1 and CDR2: MNHNY and SVGAGI (reference sequence). This CDR3 is 14 amino acids long. CDR3 sequence reads: CASIDGDLSEKLFF. As DNA, the CDR3 is TGTGCCAGCATTGACGGGGACTTATCGGAAAAACTGTTTTTT.

The CDR3, as DNA: TGTGCCAGCAGCCTACAGGGGGCAGGGTCTGAAGCTTTCTTT. It is translated as CASSLQGAGSEAFF. The V call is TRBV6-1, the J call TRBJ1-1, with TRBD1 identical over 9 bases. The CDR3 totals 14 residues. Germline assignment: CDR1 MNHNS and CDR2 SASEGT. V was clipped by 6 bases and J by 6 bases; unmatched bases: 8.

The V call is TRBV4-1, the J call TRBJ2-1, with 8 bases fitting TRBD1. The germline V gene has CDR1 MGHRA and CDR2 YSYEKL. Losses at the gene ends were 3 bases for V and 2 bases for J; bases not matched to a gene: 6. CDR3 length: 16 residues. CDR3 in DNA: TGCGCCAGCAGCCAGAACCGGGACAGGACCTACAATGAGCAGTTCTTC. Its protein is CASSQNRDRTYNEQFF.

V is TRBV18 and J is TRBJ2-7; possibly TRBD1 for D (6 bases). V shed 5 bases and J shed 3 bases, with 11 bases lying between them. CDR1 KGHSH and CDR2 LQKENI come from the germline V gene. This CDR3 comprises 13 residues. The CDR3 DNA sequence: TGTGCCAGCTCAGTTACAGGGTTCTACGAGCAGTACTTC. Its translation: CASSVTGFYEQYF.

The CDR3 is CASSLIAGGNTGELFF. CDR3 sequence (DNA): TGCGCCAGCAGCTTGATAGCGGGGGGGAACACCGGGGAGCTGTTTTTT. The V and J genes are TRBV5-1 and TRBJ2-2; 10 positions match TRBD2. The J segment lost 1 base and the V segment lost 1 base, leaving 1 base of the junction unmatched. The CDR3 extends over 16 amino acids. From germline, CDR1 is SGHRS and CDR2 YFSETQ.

V usage is TRBV6-5 and J usage is TRBJ2-7, with 8 nucleotides matching TRBD1. CDR1 MNHEY and CDR2 SVGAGI come from the germline V gene. The length of the CDR3 is 14 residues. Losses at the gene ends were 0 bases for V and 3 bases for J; bases not matched to a gene: 1. The CDR3 reads CASSYSGQVYEQYF. In DNA form, the CDR3 reads TGTGCCAGCAGTTACTCGGGACAGGTCTACGAGCAGTACTTC.

The rearrangement joins TRBV5-6 to TRBJ2-1; D may be TRBD1 (5 bases). The CDR3 consists of 12 residues. V was cut by 0 bases and J by 10 bases, with 8 bases left in between. Germline CDR1 SGHDT, CDR2 YYEEEE. The chain's CDR3 is CASSLGQPEQFF. CDR3 sequence (DNA): TGTGCCAGCAGCTTGGGACAGCCAGAGCAGTTCTTC.